Shown below are 2 T cell receptor beta chains from a single sample sequenced in a study of CD8 T cells in Susac syndrome. With random hexamers, reverse transcription was performed on about 0.45 to 1 ug of RNA. MiXCR was run by TCRdb on the immunoSEQ multiplex PCR reads, yielding one entry per CDR3 protein. The data hold under 200,000 distinct CDR3 sequences, with 85% to 95% observed a single time. The sequenced sample was CD8+ T cells from PBMCs. The source is a human donor with multiple sclerosis.

The chain combines TRBV7-8 with TRBJ2-7; a possible D gene is TRBD2 (5 bases). Deletions cut 7 bases from V and 7 bases from J, with 17 bases between. Germline V lookup: CDR1 SGHVS, CDR2 FQNEAQ. The CDR3 contains 13 residues. The CDR3 DNA reads TGTGCCAGCAACCCTCGGGGTCGTTTAGAGCAGTACTTC. It encodes CASNPRGRLEQYF.

The chain's CDR3 is CSAAAGTGSEQYF. The CDR3 bases are TGCAGCGCCGCCGCGGGCACGGGAAGCGAGCAGTACTTC. The chain uses TRBV29-1 and TRBJ2-7; D possibly corresponds to TRBD2 (5 bases). The V gene lost 7 bases and the J gene lost 6 bases, with 19 bases spanning the gap. This CDR3 spans 13 amino acids. Germline-derived CDR1 and CDR2 are SQVTM and ANQGSEA.